This T cell receptor beta chain originates from a study of T cell repertoires in cytomegalovirus infection. TCRdb called the reads again in MiXCR, with one record for every CDR3 protein. The sample includes a few hundred thousand distinct CDR3 sequences, 15% to 20% of them seen just once. The V gene end was trimmed by 0 bases and the J gene end by 6 bases; junction bases not matched to a gene: 6. Germline V gene data show CDR1 as SGHTA and CDR2 as FQGNSA. The CDR3 sequence is 16 residues long. This clonotype was counted many times. Material: PBMCs. The source of this sequence is a human donor in good health (CMV status not recorded). Some clones in this sample may be carry-over from other donors' samples. The J gene is TRBJ2-7, the V gene TRBV7-2; 12 positions match TRBD2. CDR3 DNA: TGTGCCAGCAGCTTAGCATTCCTAGCGGGGGGGGGCGAGCAGTACTTC. It yields the protein CASSLAFLAGGGEQYF.